This T cell receptor (beta chain) was sequenced for a study of shared clonotypes between healthy human individuals. Whole-study context: There were three CD4 naive, three CD4 memory, two CD8 naive and one CD8 memory plates per donor.

Study results and caveats: Expectations were that clonotype sharing among donors would be affected by sequencing depth. Larger estimated richness was generally seen in naive subsets than in memory subsets.

V dropped 1 base and J dropped 11 bases, with 12 bases sitting between them. This CDR3 has 14 amino acids. CDR1 and CDR2 (germline): SGHVS, FNYEAQ. A note on this clone: Its specificity is not known.

Naive CD8 isolation took CD45RO-negative cells positively selected for CCR7 and excluded terminally differentiated effector memory CD45RA+ cells. Adult Caucasians living in Nashville, Tennessee made up all of the donors. Produced via immunoSEQ multiplex PCR; TCRdb's table is partial and in-frame only. The data contain roughly 2,000,000 clones, about 95% of them singletons. The clonotype was recovered from a man between 18 and 29 years old in good health. Sequences were obtained from naive CD8+ T cells sorted from blood. The V call is TRBV7-6, the J call TRBJ1-6, with TRBD1 as a possible D gene (6 bases). CDR3 coding DNA: TGTGCCAGCAGCTTAGAGGGGGAGGGGGCACCCCTCCACTTT. Its translation is CASSLEGEGAPLHF.